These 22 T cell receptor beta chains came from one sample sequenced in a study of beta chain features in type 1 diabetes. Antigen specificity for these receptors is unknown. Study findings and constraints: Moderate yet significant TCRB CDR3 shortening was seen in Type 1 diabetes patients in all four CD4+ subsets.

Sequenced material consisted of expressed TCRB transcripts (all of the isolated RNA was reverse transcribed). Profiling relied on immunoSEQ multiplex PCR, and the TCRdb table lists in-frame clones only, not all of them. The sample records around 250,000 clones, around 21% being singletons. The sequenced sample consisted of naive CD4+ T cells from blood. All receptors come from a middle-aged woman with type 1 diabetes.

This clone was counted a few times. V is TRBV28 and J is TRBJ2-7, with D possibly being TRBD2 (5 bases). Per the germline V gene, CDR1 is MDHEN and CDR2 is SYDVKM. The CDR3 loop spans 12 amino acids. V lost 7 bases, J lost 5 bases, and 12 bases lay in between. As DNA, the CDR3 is TGTGCCAGCACCGGGAACTACGACGAGCAGTACTTC. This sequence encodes CASTGNYDEQYF.

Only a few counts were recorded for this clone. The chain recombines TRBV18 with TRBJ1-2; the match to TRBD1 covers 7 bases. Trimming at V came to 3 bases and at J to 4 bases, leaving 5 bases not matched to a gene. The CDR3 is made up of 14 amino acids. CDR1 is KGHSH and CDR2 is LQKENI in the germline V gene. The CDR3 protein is CASSPVRDSYGYTF. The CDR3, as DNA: TGTGCCAGCTCACCCGTCAGGGACAGCTATGGCTACACCTTC.

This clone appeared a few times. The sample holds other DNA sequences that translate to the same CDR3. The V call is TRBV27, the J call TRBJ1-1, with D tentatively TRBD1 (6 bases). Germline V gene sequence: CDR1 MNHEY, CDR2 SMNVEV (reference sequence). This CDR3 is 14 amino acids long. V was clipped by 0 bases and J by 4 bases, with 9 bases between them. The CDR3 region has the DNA TGTGCCAGCAGTTTATCGGACAGAGGCACTGAAGCTTTCTTT. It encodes CASSLSDRGTEAFF.

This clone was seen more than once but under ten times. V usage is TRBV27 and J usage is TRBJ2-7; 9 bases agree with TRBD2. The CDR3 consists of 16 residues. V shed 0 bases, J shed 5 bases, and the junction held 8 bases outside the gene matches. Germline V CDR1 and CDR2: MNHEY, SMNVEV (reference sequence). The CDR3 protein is CASSLSRSGRSHEQYF. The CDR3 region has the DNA TGTGCCAGCAGTTTATCCAGGAGCGGGAGGAGCCACGAGCAGTACTTC.

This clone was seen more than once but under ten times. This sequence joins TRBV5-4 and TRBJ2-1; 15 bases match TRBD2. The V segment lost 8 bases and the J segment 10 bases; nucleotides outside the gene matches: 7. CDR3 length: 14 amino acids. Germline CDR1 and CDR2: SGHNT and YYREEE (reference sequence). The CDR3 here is CASRTSGGEIEQFF. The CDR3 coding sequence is TGTGCCAGTAGGACTAGCGGGGGGGAGATAGAGCAGTTCTTC.

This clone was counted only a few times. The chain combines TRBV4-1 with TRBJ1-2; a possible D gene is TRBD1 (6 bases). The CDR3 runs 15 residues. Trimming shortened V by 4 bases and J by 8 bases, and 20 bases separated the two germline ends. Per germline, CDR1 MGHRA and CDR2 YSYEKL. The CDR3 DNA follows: TGCGCCAGCAGCCCGGCCCAACAGGGTTTTAGCGGCTACACCTTC. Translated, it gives CASSPAQQGFSGYTF.

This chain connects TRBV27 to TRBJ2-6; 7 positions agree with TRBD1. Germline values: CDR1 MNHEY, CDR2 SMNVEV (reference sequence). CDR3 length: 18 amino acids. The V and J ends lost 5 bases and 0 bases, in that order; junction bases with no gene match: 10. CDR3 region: CASSGMGTESSGANVLTF. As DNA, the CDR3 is TGTGCCAGCAGTGGAATGGGGACAGAGAGCTCTGGGGCCAACGTCCTGACTTTC.

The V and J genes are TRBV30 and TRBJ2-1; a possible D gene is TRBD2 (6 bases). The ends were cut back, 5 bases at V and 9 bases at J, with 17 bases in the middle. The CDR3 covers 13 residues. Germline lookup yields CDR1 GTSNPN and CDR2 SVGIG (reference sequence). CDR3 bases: TGTGCCTGGTCCCCGACTAGTTTGGGTGAGCAGTTCTTC. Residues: CAWSPTSLGEQFF.

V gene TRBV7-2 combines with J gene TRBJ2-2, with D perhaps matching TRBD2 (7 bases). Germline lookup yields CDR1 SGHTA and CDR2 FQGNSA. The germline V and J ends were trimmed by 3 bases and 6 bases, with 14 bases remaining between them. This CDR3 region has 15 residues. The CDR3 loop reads CASSFYQGRAGELFF. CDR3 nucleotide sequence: TGTGCCAGCAGCTTTTACCAGGGGAGGGCCGGGGAGCTGTTTTTT.

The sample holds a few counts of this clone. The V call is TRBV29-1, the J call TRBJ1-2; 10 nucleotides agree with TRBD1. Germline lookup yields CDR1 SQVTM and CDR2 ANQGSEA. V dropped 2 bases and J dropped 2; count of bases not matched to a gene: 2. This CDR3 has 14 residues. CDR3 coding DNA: TGCAGCGTTGAACGGACAGGGGGGAACTATGGCTACACCTTC. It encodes CSVERTGGNYGYTF.

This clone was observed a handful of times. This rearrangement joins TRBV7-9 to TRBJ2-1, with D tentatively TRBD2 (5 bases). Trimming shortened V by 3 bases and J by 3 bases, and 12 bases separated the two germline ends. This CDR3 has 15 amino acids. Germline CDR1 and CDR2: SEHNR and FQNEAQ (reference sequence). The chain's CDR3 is CASSFATGYYNEQFF. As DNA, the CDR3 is TGTGCCAGCAGCTTCGCAACGGGGTACTACAATGAGCAGTTCTTC.

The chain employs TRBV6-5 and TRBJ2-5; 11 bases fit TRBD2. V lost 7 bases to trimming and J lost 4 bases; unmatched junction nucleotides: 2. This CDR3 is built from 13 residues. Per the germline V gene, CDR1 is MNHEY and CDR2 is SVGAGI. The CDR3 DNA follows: TGTGCCAGCACCCTAGCGGGAGGAGAGACCCAGTACTTC. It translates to CASTLAGGETQYF.

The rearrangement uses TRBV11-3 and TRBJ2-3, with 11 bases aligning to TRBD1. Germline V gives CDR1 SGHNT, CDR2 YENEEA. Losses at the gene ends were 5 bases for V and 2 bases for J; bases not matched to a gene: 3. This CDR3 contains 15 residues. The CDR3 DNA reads TGTGCCAGCAGCCCCGGACAGGGGGCCACAGATACGCAGTATTTT. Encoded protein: CASSPGQGATDTQYF.

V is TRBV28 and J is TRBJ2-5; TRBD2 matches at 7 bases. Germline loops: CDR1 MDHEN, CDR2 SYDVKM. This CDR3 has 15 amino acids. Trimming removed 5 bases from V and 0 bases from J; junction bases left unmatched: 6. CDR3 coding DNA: TGTGCCAGCAGTGGGACTACCGAGTACCAAGAGACCCAGTACTTC. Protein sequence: CASSGTTEYQETQYF.

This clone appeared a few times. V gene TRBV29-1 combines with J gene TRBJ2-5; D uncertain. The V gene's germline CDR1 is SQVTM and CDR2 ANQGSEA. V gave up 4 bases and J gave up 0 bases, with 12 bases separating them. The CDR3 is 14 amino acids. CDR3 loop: CSVALRLYQETQYF. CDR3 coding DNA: TGCAGCGTTGCCCTTCGACTGTACCAAGAGACCCAGTACTTC. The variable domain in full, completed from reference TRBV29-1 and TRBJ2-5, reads SAVISQKPSRDICQRGTSLTIQCQVDSQVTMMFWYRQQPGQSLTLIATANQGSEATYESGFVIDKFPISRPNLTFSTLTVSNMSPEDSSIYLCSVALRLYQETQYFGPGTRLLVL.

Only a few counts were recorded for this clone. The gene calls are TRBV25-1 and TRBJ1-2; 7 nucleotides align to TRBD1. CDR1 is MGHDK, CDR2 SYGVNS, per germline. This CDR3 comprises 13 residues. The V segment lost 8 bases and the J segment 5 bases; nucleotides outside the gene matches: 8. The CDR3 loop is CASGDSDTYGYTF. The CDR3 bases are TGTGCCAGCGGGGACAGTGACACATATGGCTACACCTTC.

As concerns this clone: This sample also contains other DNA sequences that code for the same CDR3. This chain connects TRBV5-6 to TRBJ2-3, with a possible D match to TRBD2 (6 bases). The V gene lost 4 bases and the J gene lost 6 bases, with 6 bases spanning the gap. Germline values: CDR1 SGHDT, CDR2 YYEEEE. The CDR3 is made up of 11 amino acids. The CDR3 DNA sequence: TGTGCCAGCAGCCGGGGGGATACGCAGTATTTT. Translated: CASSRGDTQYF.

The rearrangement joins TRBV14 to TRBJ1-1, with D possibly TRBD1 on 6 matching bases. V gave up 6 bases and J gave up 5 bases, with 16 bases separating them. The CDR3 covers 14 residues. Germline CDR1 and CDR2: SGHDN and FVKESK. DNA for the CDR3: TGTGCCAGCAGTCGCCTCGGGACATCAACTGAAGCTTTCTTT. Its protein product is CASSRLGTSTEAFF.

The CDR3 nucleotides are TGTGCCAGCAGCCTCTTGGACACCTTACGTGTAGCTTTCTTT. Translation: CASSLLDTLRVAFF. The chain is built from TRBV7-9 and TRBJ1-1, with a possible D match to TRBD1 (5 bases). Looked up from germline, CDR1 is SEHNR and CDR2 is FQNEAQ (reference sequence). V lost 5 bases and J lost 10, with 20 bases in between. The CDR3 is 14 residues long.

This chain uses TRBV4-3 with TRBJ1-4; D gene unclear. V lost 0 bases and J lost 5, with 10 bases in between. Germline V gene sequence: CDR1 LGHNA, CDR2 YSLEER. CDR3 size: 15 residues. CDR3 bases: TGCGCCAGCAGCCAAGAAGGGAGCCGAAATGAAAAACTGTTTTTT. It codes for CASSQEGSRNEKLFF.

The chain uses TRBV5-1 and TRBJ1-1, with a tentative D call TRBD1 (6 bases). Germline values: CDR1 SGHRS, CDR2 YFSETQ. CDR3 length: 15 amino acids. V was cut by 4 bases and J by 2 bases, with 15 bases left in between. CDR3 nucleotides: TGCGCCAGCAGCGGGGGCCCCACCCGCAACACTGAAGCTTTCTTT. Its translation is CASSGGPTRNTEAFF.

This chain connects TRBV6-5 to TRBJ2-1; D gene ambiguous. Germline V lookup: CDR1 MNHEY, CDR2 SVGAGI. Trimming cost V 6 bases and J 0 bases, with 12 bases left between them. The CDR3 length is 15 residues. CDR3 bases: TGTGCCAGCAGGCCCCGCGGCCCCTCCTACAATGAGCAGTTCTTC. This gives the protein CASRPRGPSYNEQFF.